The entry that follows covers one T cell receptor (beta chain) sequence. Its antigen is unknown. There are no base qualities to consult, and no much larger clone falls within one base. The sequencing machine was an Illumina NovaSeq 6000. TCRalpha and TCRbeta cDNA libraries were built by 5'RACE with constant-segment primers, adding sample barcodes and unique molecular identifiers. Trizol reagent was used to extract RNA from every sample. Library amplification was performed in two PCR steps, and a second sample barcode and Illumina TruSeq adapters were introduced in the second step. Sequencing of the libraries was done on an Illumina NovaSeq, producing 2 x 150 bp paired-end reads. The paper's processing steps were these. Demultiplexing of reads and collapsing into UMI-guided consensus sequences were performed with migec v1.2.7. Using mixcr v2.1.11, the UMI consensuses were aligned to TRA and TRB V and J templates and assembled into clonotypes. A clonotype was counted as expanded or contracted only when both edgeR and NoisET called the clonotype significant, with the noise models trained on biological replicates. For edgeR calls, the thresholds were a false discovery rate-adjusted p below 0.01 and a log2 fold-change of 1. As an exploratory analysis of dynamics, max-normalized trajectories of the 1000 most abundant clonotypes were examined by PCA with hierarchical clustering. Separately sequenced CD4+ and CD8+ repertoires were used to assign the CD4 or CD8 phenotype of responding clones. TCRdb reprocessed the public reads (quality trimming at Q25 with fastp, clone calling with MiXCR) and kept in-frame beta chains. Identical CDR3 protein sequences are pooled into one entry, listed with their most common genes and DNA. These V and J calls derive from TCRdb rather than the authors' analysis. The sample data list about 560,000 distinct CDR3 sequences, and about a sixth of these were observed just once. The ten largest clones capture around 12% of the sample.

The data are from a study of T-cell memory formation after mild COVID-19 (TCRdb year 2021). As for the study more broadly: Most TCR sequence clusters were specific to one of the two donors. The cohort was made up of two young adult volunteers, one female and one male, who were previously healthy. T-cell clones expanding and contracting after mild COVID-19 in a couple of donors were tracked by longitudinal TCRalpha and TCRbeta repertoire sequencing.

Broader findings and caveats from the paper: Contracting CD4+ clones turned up mainly in the CM and EM memory subsets, whereas EMRA was where CD8+ clones were enriched. Only two mild cases were covered in the study, and larger cohorts including severe cases with pre-infection samples were considered necessary. SARS-CoV-2 specificity was not confirmed for the second-wave clones peaking on day 37. Balanced CD4/CD8 phenotypes were observed for clones contracting from day 15 to 85, whereas a bias towards CD4+ was observed for a second wave of clones expanding from day 15 to 37. Some responding clones were detected in pre-infection memory, suggesting pre-existing cross-reactive memory T cells joined the SARS-CoV-2 response.

From a lookup of the germline V gene, CDR1 and CDR2 are SGHVS and FQNEAQ. V drops 0 bases and J drops 0 bases, leaving 13 bases in between. The CDR3 has 17 amino acids, counting the end cysteine and phenylalanine. Of all the DNA, just the CDR3 is kept, 51 bases in frame from base 1. Ficoll-Paque density gradient centrifugation was used to isolate PBMCs. This clonotype was sampled from an adult woman who had mild COVID-19 (a few samples of this study predate the infection). The sample titles of this study are shuffled in the database, so cell type and time point are left out; the donor was told from shared clones. The sequence joins TRBV7-8 to TRBJ2-3, and perhaps TRBD2 as D gene, on 7 matching bases. The sequenced sample was PBMCs or a T cell subset sorted from them (not recorded which). Read as DNA, the sequence is TGTGCCAGCAGCTTAGCGGGGGGGCACAGAAGCACAGATACGCAGTATTTT. Its translation reads: CASSLAGGHRSTDTQYF.